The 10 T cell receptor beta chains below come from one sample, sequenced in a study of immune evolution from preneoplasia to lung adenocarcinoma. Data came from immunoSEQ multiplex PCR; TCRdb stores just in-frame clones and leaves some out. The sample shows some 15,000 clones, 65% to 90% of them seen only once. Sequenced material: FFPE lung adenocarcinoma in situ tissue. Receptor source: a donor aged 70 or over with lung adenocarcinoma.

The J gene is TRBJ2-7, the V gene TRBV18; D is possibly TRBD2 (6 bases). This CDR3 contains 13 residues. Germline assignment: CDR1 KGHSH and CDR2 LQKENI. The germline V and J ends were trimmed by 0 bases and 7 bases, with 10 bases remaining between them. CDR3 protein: CASSPPAEGEQYF. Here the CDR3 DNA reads TGTGCCAGCTCACCACCGGCGGAGGGTGAGCAGTACTTC.

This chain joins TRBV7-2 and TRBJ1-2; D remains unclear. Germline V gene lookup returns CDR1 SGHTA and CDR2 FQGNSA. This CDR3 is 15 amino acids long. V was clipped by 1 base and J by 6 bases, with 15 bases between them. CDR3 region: CASSLELQNLHGYTF. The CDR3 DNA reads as TGTGCCAGCAGCTTAGAGCTACAGAATCTGCATGGCTACACCTTC.

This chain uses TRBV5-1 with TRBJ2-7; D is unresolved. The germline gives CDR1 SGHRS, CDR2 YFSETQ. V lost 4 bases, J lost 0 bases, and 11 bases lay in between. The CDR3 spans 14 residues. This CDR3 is CASSPGASSYEQYF. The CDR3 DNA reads TGCGCCAGCAGCCCGGGTGCCAGCTCCTACGAGCAGTACTTC. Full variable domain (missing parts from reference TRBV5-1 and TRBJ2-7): KAGVTQTPRYLIKTRGQQVTLSCSPISGHRSVSWYQQTPGQGLQFLFEYFSETQRNKGNFPGRFSGRQFSNSRSEMNVSTLELGDSALYLCASSPGASSYEQYFGPGTRLTVT.

The CDR3 coding sequence is TGCAGCGTCGGTAGTAGCGAAATTGAGGAGACCCAGTACTTC. It encodes CSVGSSEIEETQYF. The rearrangement links TRBV29-1 to TRBJ2-5; weak D call: TRBD2 (5 bases). The V end lost 6 bases, the J end lost 5 bases, and 19 bases lay between the germline ends. This CDR3 spans 14 amino acids. Germline CDR1 reads SQVTM; CDR2 reads ANQGSEA.

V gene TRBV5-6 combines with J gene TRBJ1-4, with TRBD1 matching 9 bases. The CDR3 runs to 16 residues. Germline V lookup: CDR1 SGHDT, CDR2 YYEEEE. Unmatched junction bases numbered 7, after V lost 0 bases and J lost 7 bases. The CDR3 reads CASSLDGTGTFEKLFF. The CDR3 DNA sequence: TGTGCCAGCAGCTTGGACGGGACAGGGACTTTTGAAAAACTGTTTTTT.

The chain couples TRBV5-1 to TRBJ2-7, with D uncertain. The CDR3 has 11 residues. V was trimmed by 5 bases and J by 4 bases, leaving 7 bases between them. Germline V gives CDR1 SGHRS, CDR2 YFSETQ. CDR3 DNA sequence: TGCGCCAGCAGTACTTCTTACGAGCAGTACTTC. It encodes CASSTSYEQYF.

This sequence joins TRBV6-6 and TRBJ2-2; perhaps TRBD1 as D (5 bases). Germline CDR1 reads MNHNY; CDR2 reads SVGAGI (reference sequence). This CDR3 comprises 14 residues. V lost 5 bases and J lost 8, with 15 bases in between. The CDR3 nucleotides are TGTGCCAGCAGTCCCCCAGGACACCCGGGGGAGCTGTTTTTT. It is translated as CASSPPGHPGELFF.

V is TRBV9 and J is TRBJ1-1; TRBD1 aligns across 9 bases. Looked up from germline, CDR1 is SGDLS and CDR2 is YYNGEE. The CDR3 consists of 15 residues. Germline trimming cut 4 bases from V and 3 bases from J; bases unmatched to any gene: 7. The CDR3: CASSSLQGADTEAFF. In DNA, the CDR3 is TGTGCCAGCAGCAGTTTACAGGGGGCCGACACTGAAGCTTTCTTT.

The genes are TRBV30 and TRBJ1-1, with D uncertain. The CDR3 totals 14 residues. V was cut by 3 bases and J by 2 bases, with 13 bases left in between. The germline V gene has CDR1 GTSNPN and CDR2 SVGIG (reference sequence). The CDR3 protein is CAWRRPDLNTEAFF. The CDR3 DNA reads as TGTGCCTGGAGACGCCCGGACCTTAACACTGAAGCTTTCTTT.

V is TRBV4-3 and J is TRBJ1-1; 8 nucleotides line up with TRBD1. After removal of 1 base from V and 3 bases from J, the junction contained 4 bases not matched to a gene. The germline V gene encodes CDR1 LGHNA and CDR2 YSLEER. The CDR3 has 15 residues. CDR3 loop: CASSQGSGGYTEAFF. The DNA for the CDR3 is TGCGCCAGCAGCCAAGGTTCAGGGGGCTACACTGAAGCTTTCTTT.